This passage covers 11 T cell receptor beta chains from one sample sequenced in a study of cytomegalovirus exposure and HLA in healthy donors. Sequencing was performed with immunoSEQ multiplex PCR; in TCRdb, only in-frame clones are kept and a portion is missing. The sample contains about 88,000 clones, roughly 84% of which appear only once. Sequencing was done on a sample of PBMCs. The receptors originated from a woman aged 18 to 35 in good health and CMV-seropositive.

The chain joins TRBV7-9 to TRBJ1-2; TRBD1 agrees at 9 bases. V trimming: 4 bases; J trimming: 2 bases; junction bases outside the gene matches: 2. The CDR3 runs to 14 residues. Germline lookup yields CDR1 SEHNR and CDR2 FQNEAQ (reference sequence). CDR3 residues: CASSWGTGNYGYTF. The CDR3 DNA follows: TGTGCCAGCAGCTGGGGGACAGGGAACTATGGCTACACCTTC. Looking up the rest from reference TRBV7-9 and TRBJ1-2 gives the full variable domain: DTGVSQNPRHKITKRGQNVTFRCDPISEHNRLYWYRQTLGQGPEFLTYFQNEAQLEKSRLLSDRFSAERPKGSFSTLEIQRTEQGDSAMYLCASSWGTGNYGYTFGSGTRLTVV.

The chain uses TRBV7-9 and TRBJ2-3, with D uncertain. CDR3 size: 14 residues. The V gene lost 3 bases and the J gene lost 0 bases, with 7 bases spanning the gap. Germline V gene data show CDR1 as SEHNR and CDR2 as FQNEAQ (reference sequence). The CDR3 reads CASSFSSSTDTQYF. CDR3 nucleotides: TGTGCCAGCAGCTTCTCTTCTAGCACAGATACGCAGTATTTT.

In DNA, the CDR3 is TGTGCCAGCAGTGCCGAACCGGGACAGGGGAGTTCACCCCTCCACTTT. Its protein is CASSAEPGQGSSPLHF. This sequence joins TRBV6-4 and TRBJ1-6, with 10 bases identical to TRBD1. The CDR3 has 16 amino acids. Germline CDR1 reads MRHNA; CDR2 reads SNTAGT. The J segment lost 9 bases and the V segment lost 4 bases, leaving 9 bases of the junction unmatched.

The chain joins TRBV9 to TRBJ2-3; D might be TRBD1 (5 bases). The CDR3 has 16 amino acids. Deletions cut 3 bases from V and 5 bases from J, with 19 bases between. Germline V gene lookup returns CDR1 SGDLS and CDR2 YYNGEE. Here the CDR3 DNA reads TGTGCCAGCAGCGAGGGGTATGCGAGCAGTAGAGATACGCAGTATTTT. Its protein is CASSEGYASSRDTQYF.

The chain employs TRBV12-2 and TRBJ2-2; the table's D call of TRBD1 was not tested on the DNA. TRBV12-2 is classified as a pseudogene. This CDR3 spans 16 amino acids. The CDR3 coding sequence is TGTGCAAGTCGCCCCAATCCAGGGGGGCCCACCGGGGAGCTGTTTTTT. This translates into CASRPNPGGPTGELFF.

The rearrangement links TRBV27 to TRBJ2-7, with TRBD2 identical over 12 bases. Germline V gene data show CDR1 as MNHEY and CDR2 as SMNVEV (reference sequence). There are 14 residues in the CDR3. With 7 bases clipped from V and 8 bases from J, the junction kept 9 bases outside the gene matches. The CDR3 DNA is TGTGCCAGCACCCTGACTAGCGGGGGATTTAAGCAGTACTTC. This translates into CASTLTSGGFKQYF.

This chain uses TRBV27 with TRBJ1-2; 7 bases line up with TRBD1. CDR3 length: 14 residues. The germline gives CDR1 MNHEY, CDR2 SMNVEV (reference sequence). Losses at the gene ends were 6 bases for V and 4 bases for J; bases not matched to a gene: 8. The CDR3 loop reads CASRLSGTVYGYTF. CDR3 nucleotide sequence: TGTGCCAGCAGACTATCCGGGACAGTCTATGGCTACACCTTC.

CDR3 residues: CASSDQGLAGGRTDTQYF. The DNA for the CDR3 is TGTGCCAGCAGTGACCAGGGACTAGCGGGGGGACGCACAGATACGCAGTATTTT. This chain connects TRBV6-4 to TRBJ2-3; 15 bases line up with TRBD2. Germline CDR1 MRHNA, CDR2 SNTAGT. The CDR3 consists of 18 residues. Trimming removed 2 bases from V and 1 base from J; junction bases left unmatched: 4.

This clone has a handful of counts. The chain combines TRBV27 with TRBJ2-2, with D perhaps matching TRBD2 (7 bases). Per germline, CDR1 MNHEY and CDR2 SMNVEV (reference sequence). The V gene lost 6 bases and the J gene lost 6 bases, with 14 bases spanning the gap. CDR3 length: 14 residues. The CDR3 DNA reads TGTGCCAGCAGAGGGGGGGTGTGGCCCGGGGAGCTGTTTTTT. Its translation: CASRGGVWPGELFF.

V is TRBV6-6 and J is TRBJ1-2; D not certain. Trimming removed 4 bases at V and 13 bases at J, with 16 bases between. CDR1 is MNHNY, CDR2 SVGAGI, per germline (reference sequence). This CDR3 comprises 12 residues. The DNA for the CDR3 is TGTGCCAGCAGTTCACGGCGGGGAGGCATCACCTTC. This codes for CASSSRRGGITF.

The chain couples TRBV28 to TRBJ1-6, with 7 bases identical to TRBD1. The CDR3 is made up of 13 amino acids. Germline CDR1 reads MDHEN; CDR2 reads SYDVKM. After removal of 10 bases from V and 7 bases from J, the junction contained 7 bases not matched to a gene. CDR3 amino acids: CATTGTVNSPLHF. The CDR3 nucleotides are TGTGCCACCACAGGGACAGTGAATTCACCCCTCCACTTT. Using reference TRBV28 and TRBJ1-6 for the parts outside the CDR3, the full variable domain is DVKVTQSSRYLVKRTGEKVFLECVQDMDHENMFWYRQDPGLGLRLIYFSYDVKMKEKGDIPEGYSVSREKKERFSLILESASTNQTSMYLCATTGTVNSPLHFGNGTRLTVT.